The sequence of this TCR beta chain was determined in a study of T-cell reconstitution after alpha-beta-depleted transplantation in children. Germline assignment: CDR1 SGDLS and CDR2 YYNGEE. The J segment lost 1 base and the V segment lost 1 base, leaving 1 base of the junction unmatched. The CDR3 loop spans 15 amino acids. Unique molecular identifiers were used to barcode this TCRbeta library. TCRdb re-called the PCR reads with MiXCR, one entry per CDR3 protein. This table has around 250,000 distinct CDR3 sequences, 7.5% to 9.5% appearing once. This clonotype was picked up many times. The specimen comprised PBMCs, mostly from graft donor cells, sampled 180 days after TCRalphabeta/CD19-depleted stem cell transplant. The V and J genes are TRBV9 and TRBJ2-5, with 10 bases fitting TRBD2. This TCR was sampled from a male patient between 5 and 17 years old who had a stem cell transplant for acute lymphoblastic leukemia, so the T cells may come from the graft donor. CDR3 amino acids: CASSVRTSGQETQYF. CDR3 nucleotide sequence: TGTGCCAGCAGCGTACGGACTAGCGGCCAAGAGACCCAGTACTTC.